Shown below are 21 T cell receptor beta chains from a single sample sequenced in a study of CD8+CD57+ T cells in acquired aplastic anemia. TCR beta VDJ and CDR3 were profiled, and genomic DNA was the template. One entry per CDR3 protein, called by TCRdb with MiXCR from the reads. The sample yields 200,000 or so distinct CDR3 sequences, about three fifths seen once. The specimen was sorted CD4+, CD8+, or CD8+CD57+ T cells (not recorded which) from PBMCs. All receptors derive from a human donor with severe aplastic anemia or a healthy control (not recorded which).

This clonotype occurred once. CDR3 in amino acids: CASSAADREDYEQYF. CDR3 DNA sequence: TGTGCCAGCAGTGCCGCGGACAGGGAGGATTACGAGCAGTACTTC. This sequence joins TRBV25-1 and TRBJ2-7; 8 positions agree with TRBD1. V lost 4 bases to trimming and J lost 4 bases; unmatched junction nucleotides: 9. Looked up from germline, CDR1 is MGHDK and CDR2 is SYGVNS. The CDR3 is made up of 15 amino acids.

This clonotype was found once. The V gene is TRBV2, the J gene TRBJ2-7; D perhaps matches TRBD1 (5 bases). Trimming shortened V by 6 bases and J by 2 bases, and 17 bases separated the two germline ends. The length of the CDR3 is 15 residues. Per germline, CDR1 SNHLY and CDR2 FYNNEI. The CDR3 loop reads CASRLTVSVTYEQYF. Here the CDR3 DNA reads TGTGCCAGCAGACTGACAGTGTCCGTTACCTACGAGCAGTACTTC. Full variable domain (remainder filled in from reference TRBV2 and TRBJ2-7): EPEVTQTPSHQVTQMGQEVILRCVPISNHLYFYWYRQILGQKVEFLVSFYNNEISEKSEIFDDQFSVERPDGSNFTLKIRSTKLEDSAMYFCASRLTVSVTYEQYFGPGTRLTVT.

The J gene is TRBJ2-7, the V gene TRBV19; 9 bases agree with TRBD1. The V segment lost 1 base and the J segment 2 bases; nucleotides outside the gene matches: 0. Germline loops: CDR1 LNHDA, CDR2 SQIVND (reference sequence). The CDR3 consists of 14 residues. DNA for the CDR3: TGTGCCAGTAGTATAGGACAGGGGGCCTACGAGCAGTACTTC. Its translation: CASSIGQGAYEQYF.

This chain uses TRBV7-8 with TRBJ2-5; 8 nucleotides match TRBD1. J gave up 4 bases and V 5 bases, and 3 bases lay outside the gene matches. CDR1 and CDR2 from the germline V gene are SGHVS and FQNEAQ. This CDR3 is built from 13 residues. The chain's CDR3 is CASSRDRRETQYF. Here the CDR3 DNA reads TGTGCCAGCAGCCGGGACAGGAGAGAGACCCAGTACTTC.

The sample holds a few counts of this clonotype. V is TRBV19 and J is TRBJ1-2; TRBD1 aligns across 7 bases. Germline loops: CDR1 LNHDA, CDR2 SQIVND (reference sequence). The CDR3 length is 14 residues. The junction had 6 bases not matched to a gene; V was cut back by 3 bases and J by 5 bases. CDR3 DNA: TGTGCCAGTAGTATCGGCAGGGGGGCATATGGCTACACCTTC. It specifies CASSIGRGAYGYTF.

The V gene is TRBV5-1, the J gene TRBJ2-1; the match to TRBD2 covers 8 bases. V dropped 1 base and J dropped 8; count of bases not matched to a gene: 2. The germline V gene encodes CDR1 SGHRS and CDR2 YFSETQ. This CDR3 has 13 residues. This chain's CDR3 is CASSLSGGYEQFF. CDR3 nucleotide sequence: TGCGCCAGCAGCTTGAGCGGGGGTTATGAGCAGTTCTTC.

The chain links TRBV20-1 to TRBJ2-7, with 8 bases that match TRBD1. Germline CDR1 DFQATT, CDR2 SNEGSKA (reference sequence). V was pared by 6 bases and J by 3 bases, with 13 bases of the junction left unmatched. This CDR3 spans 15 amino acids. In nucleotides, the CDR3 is TGCAGTGCGTGGCCAGCAGGACAGGGAGGCTACGAGCAGTACTTC. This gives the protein CSAWPAGQGGYEQYF.

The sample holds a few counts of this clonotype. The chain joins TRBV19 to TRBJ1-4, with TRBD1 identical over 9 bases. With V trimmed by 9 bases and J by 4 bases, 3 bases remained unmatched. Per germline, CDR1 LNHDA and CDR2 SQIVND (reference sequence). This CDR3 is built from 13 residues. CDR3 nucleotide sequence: TGTGCCAGCCACAGGGGGCGTAATGAAAAACTGTTTTTT. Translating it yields CASHRGRNEKLFF.

The CDR3: CSARYLLRTDTQYF. The CDR3 coding sequence is TGCAGTGCTAGATACCTCCTACGCACAGATACGCAGTATTTT. The chain combines TRBV20-1 with TRBJ2-3, with unresolved D. Trimming shortened V by 2 bases and J by 1 base, and 10 bases separated the two germline ends. This CDR3 is 14 amino acids long. From germline, CDR1 is DFQATT and CDR2 SNEGSKA (reference sequence).

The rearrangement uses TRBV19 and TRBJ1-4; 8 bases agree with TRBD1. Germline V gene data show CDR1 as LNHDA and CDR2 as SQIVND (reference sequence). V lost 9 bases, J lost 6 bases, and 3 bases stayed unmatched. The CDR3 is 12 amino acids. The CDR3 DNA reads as TGTGCCAGCAGGACAGGGTATGAAAAACTGTTTTTT. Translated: CASRTGYEKLFF.

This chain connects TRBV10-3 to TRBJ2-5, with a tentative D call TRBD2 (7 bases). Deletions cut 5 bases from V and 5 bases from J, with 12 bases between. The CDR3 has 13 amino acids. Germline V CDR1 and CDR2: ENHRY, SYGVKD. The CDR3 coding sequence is TGTGCCATCAGTAGCGGGACACCGGAGACCCAGTACTTC. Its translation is CAISSGTPETQYF.

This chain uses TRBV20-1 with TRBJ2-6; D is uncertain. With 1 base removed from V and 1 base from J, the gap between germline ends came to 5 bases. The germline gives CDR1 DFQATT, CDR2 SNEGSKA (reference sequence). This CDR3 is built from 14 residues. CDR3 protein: CSARGESGANVLTF. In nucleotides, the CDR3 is TGCAGTGCTAGAGGGGAATCTGGGGCCAACGTCCTGACTTTC.

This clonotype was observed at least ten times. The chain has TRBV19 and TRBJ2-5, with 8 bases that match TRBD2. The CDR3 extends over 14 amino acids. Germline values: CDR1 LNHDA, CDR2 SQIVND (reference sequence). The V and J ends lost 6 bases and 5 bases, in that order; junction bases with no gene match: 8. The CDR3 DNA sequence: TGTGCCAGTAGCCTCCGACTAGCGTGGGAGACCCAGTACTTC. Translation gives CASSLRLAWETQYF.

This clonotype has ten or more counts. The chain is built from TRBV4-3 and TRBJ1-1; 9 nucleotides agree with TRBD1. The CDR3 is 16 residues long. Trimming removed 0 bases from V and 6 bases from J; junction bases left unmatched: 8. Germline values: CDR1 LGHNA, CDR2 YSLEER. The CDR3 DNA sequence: TGCGCCAGCAGCCAAGATCTAGGGACAGGGTACCCTGAAGCTTTCTTT. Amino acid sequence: CASSQDLGTGYPEAFF.

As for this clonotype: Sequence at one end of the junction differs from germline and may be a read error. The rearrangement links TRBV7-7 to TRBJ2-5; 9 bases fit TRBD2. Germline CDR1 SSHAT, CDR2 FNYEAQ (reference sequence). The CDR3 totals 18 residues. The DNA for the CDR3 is TGTGCTAGCAGCTTAGGTGGTTGGGGTAGCGGGGGCCAAGAGACCCAGTACTTC. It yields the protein CASSLGGWGSGGQETQYF.

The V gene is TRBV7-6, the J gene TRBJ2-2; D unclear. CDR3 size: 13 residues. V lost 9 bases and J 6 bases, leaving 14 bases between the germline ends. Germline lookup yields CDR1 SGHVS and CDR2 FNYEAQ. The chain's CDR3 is CASRMGGPGELFF. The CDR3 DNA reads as TGTGCCAGTAGGATGGGCGGTCCCGGGGAGCTGTTTTTT. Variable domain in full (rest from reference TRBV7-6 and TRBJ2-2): GAGVSQSPRYKVTKRGQDVALRCDPISGHVSLYWYRQALGQGPEFLTYFNYEAQQDKSGLPNDRFSAERPEGSISTLTIQRTEQRDSAMYRCASRMGGPGELFFGEGSRLTVL.

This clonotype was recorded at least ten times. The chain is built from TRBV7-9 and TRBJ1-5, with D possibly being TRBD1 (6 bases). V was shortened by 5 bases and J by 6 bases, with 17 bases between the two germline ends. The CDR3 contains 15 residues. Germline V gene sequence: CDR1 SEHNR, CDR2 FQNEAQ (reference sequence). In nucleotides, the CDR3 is TGTGCCAGCAGCCCAACGGGGGCAGGGCTTCAGCCCCAGCATTTT. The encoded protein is CASSPTGAGLQPQHF. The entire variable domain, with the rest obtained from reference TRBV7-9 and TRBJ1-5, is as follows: DTGVSQNPRHKITKRGQNVTFRCDPISEHNRLYWYRQTLGQGPEFLTYFQNEAQLEKSRLLSDRFSAERPKGSFSTLEIQRTEQGDSAMYLCASSPTGAGLQPQHFGDGTRLSIL.

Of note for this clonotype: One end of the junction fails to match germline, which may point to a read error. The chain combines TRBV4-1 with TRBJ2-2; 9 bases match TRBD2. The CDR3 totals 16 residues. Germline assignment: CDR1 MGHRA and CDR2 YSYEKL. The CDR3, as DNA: TGTGCCAGCAGCCAAGAAGGGAGCGGGGGGCGCGGGGAGCTGTTTTTT. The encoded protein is CASSQEGSGGRGELFF.

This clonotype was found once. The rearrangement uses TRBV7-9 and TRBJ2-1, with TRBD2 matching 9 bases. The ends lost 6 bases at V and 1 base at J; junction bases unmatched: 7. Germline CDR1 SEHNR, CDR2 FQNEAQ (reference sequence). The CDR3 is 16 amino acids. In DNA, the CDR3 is TGTGCCAGCAGGCGTCGACTAGCGGTGTCCTACAATGAGCAGTTCTTC. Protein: CASRRRLAVSYNEQFF.

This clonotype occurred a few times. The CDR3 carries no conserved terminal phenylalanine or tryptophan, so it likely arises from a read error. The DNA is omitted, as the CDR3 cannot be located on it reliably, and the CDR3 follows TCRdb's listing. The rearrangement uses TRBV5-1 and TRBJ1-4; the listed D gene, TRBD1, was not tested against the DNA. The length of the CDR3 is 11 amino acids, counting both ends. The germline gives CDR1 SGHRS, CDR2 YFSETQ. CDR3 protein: CASSWPDREVV.

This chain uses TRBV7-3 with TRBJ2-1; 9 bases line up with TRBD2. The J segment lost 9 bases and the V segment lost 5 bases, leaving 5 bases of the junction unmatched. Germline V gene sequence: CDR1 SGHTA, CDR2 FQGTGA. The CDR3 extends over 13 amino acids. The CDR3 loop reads CASSTATSGEQFF. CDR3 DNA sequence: TGTGCCAGCAGCACCGCGACTAGCGGTGAGCAGTTCTTC. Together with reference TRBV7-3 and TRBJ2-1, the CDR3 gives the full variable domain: GAGVSQTPSNKVTEKGKYVELRCDPISGHTALYWYRQSLGQGPEFLIYFQGTGAADDSGLPNDRFFAVRPEGSVSTLKIQRTERGDSAVYLCASSTATSGEQFFGPGTRLTVL.